This T cell receptor beta chain was sequenced during a study of cytomegalovirus exposure and HLA in healthy donors. The PCR used 60 Vbeta and 13 Jbeta primers. Method: immunoSEQ multiplex PCR; TCRdb's copy keeps in-frame clones and lacks some. The sample lists roughly 57,000 clones, roughly 79% seen once, with 2.9% in the top ten. Germline V gives CDR1 SGHNT, CDR2 YYREEE (reference sequence). The CDR3 has 15 residues. The trim removed 1 base at V and 9 bases at J, leaving 10 bases unmatched. In regard to this clone: Antigen specificity is unknown.

Healthy donors of bone marrow made up the group. While unrecorded immune exposures were likely, the donors were nominally healthy when sampled. Study-level findings and limits: The Asian-associated ancestry cluster reportedly had fewer N-insertions than the roughly 670-donor mean in a later analysis. In vitro checks showed that a few CMV-associated chains really do target CMV antigens.

Material: PBMCs. The sequence came from a man aged 50 to 59 in good health and CMV-seronegative. The chain employs TRBV5-4 and TRBJ1-2; 9 positions agree with TRBD1. The CDR3 nucleotides are TGTGCCAGCAGCTTGCCCACAGGGGGCGTATATAGCTACACCTTC. It encodes CASSLPTGGVYSYTF.